The 2 T cell receptor beta chains presented below share a single source sample, sequenced in a study of graft-versus-host responses after intestinal transplantation. The repertoire was sequenced with immunoSEQ multiplex PCR; TCRdb's copy has only in-frame clones and lacks some. The sample carries about 25,000 clones, roughly 93% recorded once. The starting material was PBMCs, obtained 18 days after transplant. These receptors came from a human patient who received an intestinal transplant, so some T cells may come from the graft donor.

V is TRBV9 and J is TRBJ1-6; D possibly corresponds to TRBD1 (5 bases). The CDR3 covers 14 residues. Germline loops: CDR1 SGDLS, CDR2 YYNGEE. Between the trimmed V and J ends, which lost 0 bases and 10 bases, there was a span of 11 bases. DNA for the CDR3: TGTGCCAGCAGCGTAGAGGGTTCAGGGTCACCCCTCCACTTT. This codes for CASSVEGSGSPLHF.

The genes are TRBV7-4 and TRBJ2-5; no clear D. CDR1 and CDR2 from the germline V gene are SGHVT and SQSDAQ. The V end lost 4 bases, the J end lost 7 bases, and 10 bases lay between the germline ends. CDR3 length equals 12 residues. In nucleotides, the CDR3 is TGTGCCAGCAGCTATAGTAGAGCGACCCAGTACTTC. Amino acids: CASSYSRATQYF.